This TCR beta chain is from a study of response to subunit inactivated influenza vaccine. Study-wide results and limits: There was a suggestion from the authors that each seasonal influenza vaccination recruits few new T cells.

TCRdb analysed the RT-PCR reads with MiXCR anew, one entry per CDR3 protein. The sample consists of around 200,000 distinct CDR3 sequences, 9.2% of them appearing once. In regard to this clonotype: Its specificity is unknown.

The V segment lost 4 bases and the J segment 7 bases; nucleotides outside the gene matches: 11. The germline V gene has CDR1 SNHLY and CDR2 FYNNEI. The CDR3 has 15 amino acids. The sequence was collected from a man between 50 and 59 years old who received an inactivated influenza vaccine. This specimen consisted of non-naive T cells sorted from PBMCs, obtained on the day of vaccination. V usage is TRBV2 and J usage is TRBJ2-5; 8 bases fit TRBD2. Here the CDR3 reads CASSGRTGRDATQYF. The CDR3 DNA reads as TGTGCCAGCAGTGGTCGGACCGGGAGGGATGCGACCCAGTACTTC.